The 18 T cell receptor beta chains below come from one sample, sequenced in a study of regulatory T cells in long-lasting Graves disease. Regarding time point: persistent/refractory GD, antithyroid drugs over 5 years with positive TRAb. The TCR library was made from RNA extracted from PBMCs. Building of the TCR beta libraries involved iRepertoire HTBI primers and Arm-PCR of CDR3 regions. TCRdb used MiXCR to reprocess the multiplex PCR reads, holding one entry per CDR3 protein. Of hundreds of thousands of distinct CDR3 sequences in the sample, around 20% were seen once. The sequencing used peripheral blood mononuclear cells (PBMCs), collected when the disease was refractory, from a patient treated with antithyroid drugs. These receptors all stem from a female donor with Graves disease.

About this clonotype: A single base separates this from a much larger clone, so it may be a read error. This chain connects TRBV7-2 to TRBJ2-7; either TRBD1 or TRBD2 may supply D (5 bases each). The V and J ends lost 4 bases and 2 bases respectively, with 18 bases between them. Looked up from germline, CDR1 is SGHTA and CDR2 is FQGNSA. The CDR3 is 16 residues long. For the CDR3, the DNA is TGTGCCAGCAGCTCCCGGGGCTCCGAACCCCCCTACGAGCAGTACTTC. This encodes CASSSRGSEPPYEQYF.

Only a few counts were recorded for this clonotype. This rearrangement joins TRBV19 to TRBJ1-2, with 9 bases fitting TRBD1. Germline lookup yields CDR1 LNHDA and CDR2 SQIVND (reference sequence). The CDR3 loop spans 17 amino acids. Germline trimming cut 5 bases from V and 3 bases from J; bases unmatched to any gene: 13. In nucleotides, the CDR3 is TGTGCCAGTAGTTCCCTCAGGGACAGGGTAGACTACTATGGCTACACCTTC. This gives the protein CASSSLRDRVDYYGYTF.

There are many counts of this clonotype. The gene calls are TRBV11-2 and TRBJ2-7, with a tentative D call TRBD2 (6 bases). CDR1 is SGHAT, CDR2 FQNNGV, per germline. Trimming pared 0 bases from V and 3 bases from J, leaving 15 bases between. The CDR3 has 16 residues. CDR3 sequence (DNA): TGTGCCAGCAGCTTAGATTTGGCGGGAATTGACTACGAGCAGTACTTC. Protein: CASSLDLAGIDYEQYF.

This clonotype has at least ten counts. This chain links TRBV20-1 with TRBJ2-2; D gene unclear. There are 14 residues in the CDR3. The V gene lost 3 bases and the J gene lost 5 bases, with 13 bases spanning the gap. Germline V gives CDR1 DFQATT, CDR2 SNEGSKA (reference sequence). The DNA for the CDR3 is TGCAGTGCTAGGTCTAGATATGGGACCGGGGAGCTGTTTTTT. Translated: CSARSRYGTGELFF.

As concerns this clonotype: A far larger clone is just one base off, so this is likely a read error. A read error is likely, as this CDR3 ends without the conserved phenylalanine or tryptophan. This rearrangement joins TRBV7-2 to TRBJ1-1; the D is unclear. With 5 bases removed from V and 4 bases from J, the gap between germline ends came to 29 bases. Per the germline V gene, CDR1 is SGHTA and CDR2 is FQGNSA. This CDR3 spans 19 amino acids. The CDR3: CASSKDTIPVPRDRTEAFL. The CDR3 DNA reads TGTGCCAGCAGCAAAGACACCATCCCCGTCCCGCGAGATCGCACTGAAGCTTTCCTT.

This clonotype was found many times. V gene TRBV7-2 combines with J gene TRBJ2-7; 11 nucleotides agree with TRBD2. The V gene end was trimmed by 0 bases and the J gene end by 6 bases; junction bases not matched to a gene: 13. This CDR3 region has 18 residues. The germline V gene has CDR1 SGHTA and CDR2 FQGNSA. The CDR3 region is CASSLAVLAGAPRGEQYF. CDR3 DNA: TGTGCCAGCAGCTTAGCAGTACTAGCGGGAGCGCCCCGTGGCGAGCAGTACTTC.

The table lists this clonotype with many counts. The V and J genes are TRBV7-9 and TRBJ1-2; 8 nucleotides align to TRBD1. From germline, CDR1 is SEHNR and CDR2 FQNEAQ (reference sequence). Losses at the gene ends were 3 bases for V and 4 bases for J; bases not matched to a gene: 4. CDR3 length equals 14 residues. The CDR3 region has the DNA TGTGCCAGCAGCTTCGGTCAGGGGGCCTATGGCTACACCTTC. Amino acids: CASSFGQGAYGYTF.

This clonotype appeared many times. The gene calls are TRBV29-1 and TRBJ1-2; TRBD1 might be the D (5 bases). This CDR3 has 11 residues. Looked up from germline, CDR1 is SQVTM and CDR2 is ANQGSEA. CDR3 sequence (DNA): TGCACCACTCAGGGTGAGGGTGGCTACACCTTC. This gives the protein CTTQGEGGYTF.

This clonotype was counted at least ten times. V is TRBV5-8 and J is TRBJ1-6, with D perhaps TRBD1 (6 bases). Trimming shortened V by 4 bases and J by 0 bases, and 14 bases separated the two germline ends. Germline values: CDR1 SGHTS, CDR2 YDEGEE. The CDR3 consists of 17 residues. This CDR3 is CASSGGTSSSYNSPLHF. CDR3 coding DNA: TGTGCCAGCAGCGGCGGGACATCCAGCTCCTATAATTCACCCCTCCACTTT.

This clonotype occurred a few times. This chain joins TRBV12-5 and TRBJ2-5; D is perhaps TRBD1 (6 bases). Germline CDR1 and CDR2: LGHNT and FRNRAP. Trimming cost V 2 bases and J 4 bases, with 11 bases left between them. There are 14 residues in the CDR3. The CDR3 loop reads CASGLSGRGETQYF. CDR3 nucleotides: TGTGCTAGTGGTTTGAGCGGCAGGGGAGAGACCCAGTACTTC.

This clonotype was found a few times. A much bigger clone sits one base away, suggesting this may be a read error. The chain is built from TRBV10-3 and TRBJ1-1; TRBD1 aligns across 8 bases. CDR1 ENHRY and CDR2 SYGVKD come from the germline V gene. This CDR3 spans 18 amino acids. CDR3 sequence (DNA): TGTGCCATCAGTAAGTCGGACAGGGCCGCTCGGCGGTACACTGAAGCTTTCTTT. Its protein product is CAISKSDRAARRYTEAFF.

As for this clonotype: Since no conserved phenylalanine or tryptophan closes the CDR3, a read error is the likely cause. The rearrangement uses TRBV11-2 and TRBJ2-5, with TRBD1 identical over 8 bases. The CDR3 is 16 amino acids. V lost 8 bases to trimming and J lost 4 bases; unmatched junction nucleotides: 15. Germline V gene sequence: CDR1 SGHAT, CDR2 FQNNGV. The CDR3 DNA reads TGTGCCAGCGGCCCCCAAGCAGGGGGCAGGAGAGAGACCCAGTACCTC. This gives the protein CASGPQAGGRRETQYL.

This clonotype was picked up many times. The rearrangement joins TRBV12-3 or TRBV12-4 to TRBJ1-1; a weak D match, TRBD1 (5 bases). Trimming cost V 6 bases and J 7 bases, with 15 bases left between them. The CDR3 totals 13 residues. The CDR3 loop reads CASSRDARGEAFF. The CDR3 nucleotides are TGTGCCAGCAGCCGTGACGCTAGGGGTGAAGCTTTCTTT.

The rearrangement joins TRBV20-1 to TRBJ1-1; D remains ambiguous. In germline, CDR1 is DFQATT, CDR2 SNEGSKA (reference sequence). V was shortened by 6 bases and J by 7 bases, with 15 bases between the two germline ends. This CDR3 is built from 12 residues. The CDR3 here is CSAPDNTDEAFF. CDR3 sequence (DNA): TGCAGTGCCCCTGACAACACGGATGAAGCTTTCTTT.

This clonotype was counted ten times or more. The chain couples TRBV11-2 to TRBJ1-1; TRBD1 agrees at 9 bases. V trimming: 1 base; J trimming: 0 bases; junction bases outside the gene matches: 6. Germline values: CDR1 SGHAT, CDR2 FQNNGV. This CDR3 is 17 amino acids long. CDR3 nucleotides: TGTGCCAGCAGCTTAGGCCGGGACAGGGCCATGAACACTGAAGCTTTCTTT. Amino acids: CASSLGRDRAMNTEAFF.

Worth noting for this clonotype: A much bigger clone sits one base away, suggesting this may be a read error. This chain links TRBV6-2 or TRBV6-3 with TRBJ2-2; D is unresolved. CDR1 and CDR2 (germline): MNHEY, SVGEGT. V was clipped by 6 bases and J by 7 bases, with 15 bases between them. This CDR3 contains 14 residues. The CDR3 here is CASRTPGCGGELFF. DNA for the CDR3: TGTGCCAGCAGGACTCCTGGTTGCGGCGGGGAGCTGTTTTTT.

Of note for this clonotype: A read error is possible here, since a much larger clone lies one base away. This sequence joins TRBV28 and TRBJ2-5; D gene ambiguous. V lost 5 bases and J 5 bases, leaving 12 bases between the germline ends. Germline loops: CDR1 MDHEN, CDR2 SYDVKM. The CDR3 is 13 residues long. CDR3 sequence: CASSESLIETQYF. Here the CDR3 DNA reads TGTGCCAGCAGTGAATCCCTGATTGAGACCCAGTACTTC.

This chain uses TRBV10-3 with TRBJ1-2; 7 bases are a match to TRBD1. V lost 1 base and J lost 8; bases outside the gene matches: 16. The CDR3 runs 17 residues. The germline V gene encodes CDR1 ENHRY and CDR2 SYGVKD. DNA of the CDR3: TGTGCCATCAGTGAGTACTTACTCCCGGGACAGCAGAACGGCTACACCTTC. Translating gives CAISEYLLPGQQNGYTF.